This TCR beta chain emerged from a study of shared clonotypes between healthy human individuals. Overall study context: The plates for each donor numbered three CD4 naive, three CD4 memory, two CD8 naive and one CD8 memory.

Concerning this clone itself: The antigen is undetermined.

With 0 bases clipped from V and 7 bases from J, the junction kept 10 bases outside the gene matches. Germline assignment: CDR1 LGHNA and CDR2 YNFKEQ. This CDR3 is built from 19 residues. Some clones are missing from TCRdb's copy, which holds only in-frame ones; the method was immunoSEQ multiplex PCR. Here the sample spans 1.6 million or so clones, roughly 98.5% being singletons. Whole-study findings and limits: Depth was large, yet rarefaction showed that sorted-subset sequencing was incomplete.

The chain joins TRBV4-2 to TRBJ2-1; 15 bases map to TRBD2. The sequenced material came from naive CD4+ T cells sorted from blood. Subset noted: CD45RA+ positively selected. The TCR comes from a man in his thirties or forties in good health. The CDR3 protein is CASSQEGGLAGGPSNEQFF. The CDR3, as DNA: TGTGCCAGCAGCCAAGAAGGGGGACTAGCGGGAGGCCCTTCGAATGAGCAGTTCTTC.